This T cell receptor beta chain was sequenced for a study of CD8 T cells in ankylosing spondylitis. In its sample, this clonotype was seen a few times. As yet, its antigen is unknown. Study-wide results and caveats: Reported data indicate significant enrichment of disease-linked clones within matched ankylosing spondylitis synovial fluid. Disease-associated clones were CD8+ and fairly uncommon in peripheral blood.

This CDR3 comprises 16 residues. Germline CDR1 reads SEHNR; CDR2 reads FQNEAQ (reference sequence). Trimming took off 5 bases at V and 2 bases at J, with 19 bases between the two ends. With molecular barcodes, quantitative 5'-RACE was used to make the TCR beta libraries. A single record per CDR3 protein comes from TCRdb applying MiXCR to the 5' RACE reads. The table lists roughly 130,000 distinct CDR3 sequences, approximately 8.4% of them singletons. This TCR came from a male donor with ankylosing spondylitis. The chain couples TRBV7-9 to TRBJ2-7; a weak D match, TRBD1 (6 bases). Sequenced input: synovial fluid, either unsorted or a sorted T cell fraction (not recorded which). As DNA, the CDR3 is TGTGCCAGCAGCCCTAGGGGATTCCGGGACACCTACGAGCAGTACTTC. It yields the protein CASSPRGFRDTYEQYF.